This TCR beta chain was obtained from a study of early T cells in non-severe SARS-CoV-2 infection. About the study: Chains were unpaired, as sequencing was done on bulk RNA from unsorted whole blood.

Researchers tagged individual cDNA molecules with unique molecular identifiers. TCRdb passed the 5' RACE reads through MiXCR, listing each CDR3 protein once. There are 57,000 or so distinct CDR3 sequences in the sample; 10% to 15% occur only once, and about 5% lies in the top ten. This clonotype was seen a few times. Its specificity is not known. From germline, CDR1 is SQVTM and CDR2 ANQGSEA. This CDR3 contains 13 residues. V was trimmed by 1 base and J by 4 bases, leaving 10 bases between them. Broader study findings: VDJdb matching skewed toward anti-spike CD8 responses, missing private and CD4 specificities.

The source is an adult who was a healthcare worker with PCR-confirmed SARS-CoV-2 infection or an uninfected control (not recorded which). This chain joins TRBV29-1 and TRBJ1-2; no clear D gene. The sample consisted of whole blood. The CDR3 nucleotides are TGCAGCGTTGAAGCCCCATCCCCCTATGGCTACACCTTC. Residues: CSVEAPSPYGYTF.